What follows describes a single T cell receptor beta chain. This sample is part of a study of blood T cell repertoires in COVID-19. Study-level background: COVID-19 samples from acute and convalescent phases originated in the United States, Italy and Spain. PBMCs, B-cell-depleted T cells, or T cells provided the cDNA or gDNA that made up the material.

As handled by the study authors: Quantification of nucleated cells was approximated via reference gene primer amplification. Profiled with immunoSEQ multiplex PCR; TCRdb holds only in-frame clones, not every one. That table gives V, J and clone size, and the DNA gave D and trimming. The sample carries fewer than 200,000 clones, roughly 80% recorded once. Germline CDR1 is SQVTM and CDR2 is ANQGSEA. The germline V and J ends were trimmed by 4 bases and 2 bases, with 12 bases remaining between them. The CDR3 has 15 residues. Sequenced material: peripheral blood. This receptor was obtained from a man in his sixties with acute or convalescent COVID-19. V and J are TRBV29-1 and TRBJ2-6; tentatively, D is TRBD2 (5 bases). The CDR3 region is CSVVLEDAGANVLTF. The CDR3 DNA reads TGCAGCGTTGTTCTGGAGGACGCTGGGGCCAACGTCCTGACTTTC.